Given below is one T cell receptor beta chain in context. Its antigen is currently unknown. The data belong to a study of a mutant IDH1 vaccine in newly diagnosed glioma. Study at large: Once 4-6 weeks had passed after radiotherapy alone, vaccination started, or it started with temozolomide cycles. Patients under treatment included about 60% males and about 38% females and had a mean age of around 40 years. Findings and caveats of the study: In about 94% of patients, immune responses induced by the vaccine occurred.

Libraries were prepared by immunoSEQ multiplex PCR; TCRdb keeps only in-frame clonotypes and omits some of them. The sample carries about 56,000 clones, about nine tenths recorded once. CDR1 is LNHNV and CDR2 is YYDKDF in the germline V gene (reference sequence). V was pared by 1 base and J by 4 bases, with 7 bases of the junction left unmatched. This CDR3 has 16 residues. Time point given: week 23, last vaccination. A single vaccine dose contained 300 ug of mutant IDH1 20-mer peptide, and topical imiquimod was used with it. Astrocytomas that were new, WHO grade 3 or 4, IDH1-mutant and ATRX-lost were present in the donors.

The chain recombines TRBV15 with TRBJ2-1, with TRBD2 matching 7 bases. This sample comprised PBMCs, obtained from a glioma patient whose treatment included an IDH1 peptide vaccine. The TCR comes from a man in his forties or fifties with glioma. The DNA of the CDR3 is TGTGCCACCAGCAGAGGACTAGCTGGTATTTACAATGAGCAGTTCTTC. Its protein product is CATSRGLAGIYNEQFF.